The 28 T cell receptor beta chains given below trace back to one sample, sequenced in a study of cytomegalovirus exposure and HLA in healthy donors. PCR primers comprised 60 Vbeta and 13 Jbeta primers. The table came from immunoSEQ multiplex PCR; TCRdb's copy has only in-frame clones and leaves some out. The sample carries just over 200,000 clones, almost 70% recorded once. The sample consisted of PBMCs. Receptors were obtained from a man in his forties in good health and CMV-seropositive.

In this sample, this clone turned up a few times. V is TRBV6-1 and J is TRBJ1-1; maybe TRBD1 (5 bases). The CDR3 spans 11 residues. Germline CDR1 MNHNS, CDR2 SASEGT. Trimming removed 5 bases at V and 8 bases at J, with 9 bases between. CDR3 in DNA: TGTGCCAGCAGTTCTACAGGCGAAGCTTTCTTT. Translated, it gives CASSSTGEAFF.

The J gene is TRBJ2-7, the V gene TRBV5-5, with TRBD1 as a possible D gene (5 bases). V was shortened by 4 bases and J by 3 bases, with 20 bases between the two germline ends. CDR3 length equals 16 residues. CDR1 and CDR2 from the germline V gene are SGHKS and YYEKEE (reference sequence). As DNA, the CDR3 is TGTGCCAGCAGCCTGGGTCCTGAAGGGGCCTTCTACGAGCAGTACTTC. Amino acids: CASSLGPEGAFYEQYF.

This clone was detected only once. The gene calls are TRBV27 and TRBJ1-1; D remains unclear. There are 15 residues in the CDR3. From germline, CDR1 is MNHEY and CDR2 SMNVEV (reference sequence). The V and J ends lost 0 bases and 6 bases respectively, with 14 bases between them. CDR3 in DNA: TGTGCCAGCAGTTTATCCCCGGGTGGAGGGCCTGAAGCTTTCTTT. Translating gives CASSLSPGGGPEAFF.

The V gene is TRBV7-9, the J gene TRBJ2-1, with 8 nucleotides matching TRBD2. CDR1 and CDR2 from the germline V gene are SEHNR and FQNEAQ (reference sequence). This CDR3 comprises 16 residues. V was pared by 9 bases and J by 7 bases, with 17 bases of the junction left unmatched. CDR3: CARDSIGGGLGNEQFF. In DNA, the CDR3 is TGTGCCAGAGACTCCATCGGGGGGGGCTTGGGTAATGAGCAGTTCTTC.

The chain couples TRBV5-1 to TRBJ2-2; 10 positions match TRBD1. In germline, CDR1 is SGHRS, CDR2 YFSETQ. The CDR3 contains 16 residues. After removal of 4 bases from V and 3 bases from J, the junction contained 6 bases not matched to a gene. CDR3 residues: CASSQGTGVDTGELFF. The CDR3 DNA reads TGCGCCAGCAGCCAAGGGACAGGGGTGGACACCGGGGAGCTGTTTTTT.

In the case of this clone: The junction shows a germline mismatch at one end, possibly a read error. This rearrangement joins TRBV19 to TRBJ1-5, with a possible D match to TRBD1 (6 bases). Germline CDR1 is LNHDA and CDR2 is SQIVND (reference sequence). The CDR3 consists of 15 residues. The CDR3 is CAGSGYRVGNQPQHF. The DNA for the CDR3 is TGTGCCGGTAGTGGATACAGGGTTGGCAATCAGCCCCAGCATTTT.

J is TRBJ2-1 and V is TRBV6-6; TRBD2 matches 11 bases. The CDR3 loop spans 15 amino acids. In germline, CDR1 is MNHNY, CDR2 SVGAGI (reference sequence). J was trimmed by 7 bases and V by 9 bases; bases with no gene match: 11. The CDR3 here is CASGIAGGVWNEQFF. Written as DNA, the CDR3 is TGTGCCAGTGGAATAGCGGGGGGGGTTTGGAATGAGCAGTTCTTC.

The V gene is TRBV2, the J gene TRBJ1-2; TRBD1 is a possible D gene (5 bases). Trimming cost V 2 bases and J 2 bases, with 15 bases left between them. Germline V gene sequence: CDR1 SNHLY, CDR2 FYNNEI. The CDR3 has 16 amino acids. This CDR3 reads CASSEKTVMANYGYTF. The CDR3 DNA is TGTGCCAGCAGTGAAAAGACAGTAATGGCCAACTATGGCTACACCTTC.

The chain combines TRBV5-1 with TRBJ1-2; 8 bases are a match to TRBD1. V gave up 4 bases and J gave up 8 bases; unmatched junction bases: 10. The CDR3 is 14 residues long. CDR1 and CDR2 from the germline V gene are SGHRS and YFSETQ. CDR3 nucleotide sequence: TGCGCCAGCAGCGGACCTCAGGGGGCGGAGGGCTACACCTTC. It encodes CASSGPQGAEGYTF.

The CDR3, as DNA: TGTGCCAGCAGTTACTCGACCAGGGGGCGTAATTCACCCCTCCACTTT. Its translation: CASSYSTRGRNSPLHF. The V gene is TRBV6-5, the J gene TRBJ1-6; TRBD1 aligns across 8 bases. CDR3 length: 16 residues. In germline, CDR1 is MNHEY, CDR2 SVGAGI. V was pared by 0 bases and J by 6 bases, with 4 bases of the junction left unmatched.

This chain connects TRBV7-6 to TRBJ1-4; TRBD1 matches 8 bases. The CDR3 contains 15 residues. Germline V gene sequence: CDR1 SGHVS, CDR2 FNYEAQ. V was pared by 1 base and J by 6 bases, with 4 bases of the junction left unmatched. CDR3 DNA: TGTGCCAGCAGCTTAGAAACAGGGGGGGATGAAAAACTGTTTTTT. As protein: CASSLETGGDEKLFF.

The chain employs TRBV13 and TRBJ2-1, with D perhaps TRBD1 (5 bases). The CDR3 sequence is 15 residues long. Trimming removed 6 bases at V and 7 bases at J, with 19 bases between. Per the germline V gene, CDR1 is PRHDT and CDR2 is FYEKMQ (reference sequence). The CDR3 region is CASSSRWGDGNEQFF. The CDR3 nucleotides are TGTGCCAGCAGTAGCAGATGGGGCGATGGTAATGAGCAGTTCTTC.

V gene TRBV7-3 combines with J gene TRBJ1-6, with D tentatively TRBD1 (5 bases). Trimming removed 5 bases from V and 6 bases from J, with 11 bases in between. This CDR3 spans 14 amino acids. Germline-derived CDR1 and CDR2 are SGHTA and FQGTGA. CDR3 in amino acids: CASSPGHPNSPLHF. In nucleotides, the CDR3 is TGTGCCAGCAGCCCCGGACACCCTAATTCACCCCTCCACTTT.

The chain links TRBV11-2 to TRBJ2-2; TRBD2 aligns across 15 bases. The length of the CDR3 is 18 residues. Germline V gene sequence: CDR1 SGHAT, CDR2 FQNNGV. J gave up 7 bases and V 0 bases, and 6 bases lay outside the gene matches. The CDR3 DNA is TGTGCCAGCAGCTTAGATGGACTAGCGGGGGGGCCGAGCGGGGAGCTGTTTTTT. Protein: CASSLDGLAGGPSGELFF. The whole variable domain, filled in from reference TRBV11-2 and TRBJ2-2, reads EAGVAQSPRYKIIEKRQSVAFWCNPISGHATLYWYQQILGQGPKLLIQFQNNGVVDDSQLPKDRFSAERLKGVDSTLKIQPAKLEDSAVYLCASSLDGLAGGPSGELFFGEGSRLTVL.

CDR3 protein: CASRNLAVNNEQFF. CDR3 sequence (DNA): TGTGCCAGCAGGAATCTAGCGGTCAACAATGAGCAGTTCTTC. V and J are TRBV27 and TRBJ2-1; 7 bases map to TRBD2. This CDR3 is 14 amino acids long. The junction had 7 bases not matched to a gene; V was cut back by 6 bases and J by 5 bases. Germline CDR1 reads MNHEY; CDR2 reads SMNVEV (reference sequence).

The chain combines TRBV12-5 with TRBJ2-3, with 8 bases that match TRBD2. Trimming cost V 4 bases and J 3 bases; bases outside gene matches: 6. Germline CDR1 reads LGHNT; CDR2 reads FRNRAP. The CDR3 loop spans 15 amino acids. The CDR3 spells CASGSLRGGTDTQYF. The DNA of the CDR3 is TGTGCTAGTGGTTCTCTTCGGGGGGGAACAGATACGCAGTATTTT.

This clone was detected only a few times. This sequence joins TRBV6-1 and TRBJ1-1, with 7 bases that match TRBD1. The trim removed 5 bases at V and 3 bases at J, leaving 6 bases unmatched. The germline gives CDR1 MNHNS, CDR2 SASEGT. CDR3 size: 14 residues. CDR3: CASSLTGMYTEAFF. CDR3 in DNA: TGTGCCAGCAGTCTGACAGGGATGTACACTGAAGCTTTCTTT.

This clone showed up just a few times. V and J are TRBV5-1 and TRBJ2-7; 7 bases map to TRBD1. Germline CDR1 is SGHRS and CDR2 is YFSETQ. V lost 0 bases to trimming and J lost 5 bases; unmatched junction nucleotides: 14. This CDR3 region has 17 residues. The CDR3 here is CASSLDTGGGRGHEQYF. For the CDR3, the DNA is TGCGCCAGCAGCTTGGATACGGGTGGGGGAAGGGGGCACGAGCAGTACTTC.

V and J are TRBV4-2 and TRBJ2-3; possibly TRBD2 for D (6 bases). The V gene's germline CDR1 is LGHNA and CDR2 YNFKEQ. Trimming took 4 bases from V and 5 from J, leaving 19 bases between them. This CDR3 has 16 amino acids. The CDR3, as DNA: TGTGCCAGCAGCCCCTCGACGGAGGGCCCCGTAGATACGCAGTATTTT. The encoded protein is CASSPSTEGPVDTQYF.

This clone was seen a few times. This chain connects TRBV6-1 to TRBJ2-1, with 8 bases lining up with TRBD2. V gave up 6 bases and J gave up 6 bases; unmatched junction bases: 10. The CDR3 has 15 residues. Per the germline V gene, CDR1 is MNHNS and CDR2 is SASEGT. CDR3 protein: CASSLAPGTSNEQFF. CDR3 bases: TGTGCCAGCAGCCTAGCGCCTGGGACTAGCAATGAGCAGTTCTTC.

This clone was observed a single time. V usage is TRBV5-6 and J usage is TRBJ1-5, with D possibly TRBD1 on 6 matching bases. The ends were cut back, 2 bases at V and 2 bases at J, with 14 bases in the middle. Germline CDR1 and CDR2: SGHDT and YYEEEE. The CDR3 length is 16 residues. The CDR3 loop is CASSFGRGGGNQPQHF. The CDR3 DNA is TGTGCCAGCAGCTTTGGGAGGGGGGGTGGCAATCAGCCCCAGCATTTT. Based on the CDR3 plus reference TRBV5-6 and TRBJ1-5, the full variable domain is DAGVTQSPTHLIKTRGQQVTLRCSPKSGHDTVSWYQQALGQGPQFIFQYYEEEERQRGNFPDRFSGHQFPNYSSELNVNALLLGDSALYLCASSFGRGGGNQPQHFGDGTRLSIL.

The chain joins TRBV7-7 to TRBJ2-5, with D possibly TRBD1 on 5 matching bases. There are 15 residues in the CDR3. Germline-derived CDR1 and CDR2 are SSHAT and FNYEAQ (reference sequence). Trimming took 1 base from V and 3 from J, leaving 12 bases between them. The CDR3 sequence is CASSLGRQGEETQYF. The DNA of the CDR3 is TGTGCCAGCAGCTTAGGACGGCAGGGCGAAGAGACCCAGTACTTC. Variable domain in full (rest from reference TRBV7-7 and TRBJ2-5): GAGVSQSPRYKVTKRGQDVTLRCDPISSHATLYWYQQALGQGPEFLTYFNYEAQPDKSGLPSDRFSAERPEGSISTLTIQRTEQRDSAMYRCASSLGRQGEETQYFGPGTRLLVL.

With regard to this clone: The sample holds other DNA sequences that translate to the same CDR3. The rearrangement uses TRBV9 and TRBJ2-2; weak D call: TRBD2 (6 bases). Trimming took 0 bases from V and 2 from J, leaving 8 bases between them. Germline V CDR1 and CDR2: SGDLS, YYNGEE. This CDR3 has 15 residues. CDR3 in DNA: TGTGCCAGCAGCGTAGTGGGGGGAAACACCGGGGAGCTGTTTTTT. It is translated as CASSVVGGNTGELFF.

V and J are TRBV5-6 and TRBJ1-2; D is possibly TRBD1 (5 bases). Trimming pared 3 bases from V and 2 bases from J, leaving 8 bases between. The CDR3 contains 13 residues. Germline V gene lookup returns CDR1 SGHDT and CDR2 YYEEEE. CDR3 loop: CASSSGLNYGYTF. CDR3 coding DNA: TGTGCCAGCAGCTCGGGACTGAACTATGGCTACACCTTC.

The chain carries TRBV6-5 and TRBJ2-2; 14 positions agree with TRBD2. This CDR3 is built from 15 residues. The V segment lost 7 bases and the J segment 8 bases; nucleotides outside the gene matches: 6. Germline loops: CDR1 MNHEY, CDR2 SVGAGI. CDR3 amino acids: CASTTSGGAGGELFF. Here the CDR3 DNA reads TGTGCCAGCACGACTAGCGGGGGGGCCGGGGGGGAGCTGTTTTTT.

CDR3 residues: CASTRFSTDTQYF. The CDR3, as DNA: TGTGCCAGCACCAGATTTAGCACAGATACGCAGTATTTT. V and J are TRBV7-2 and TRBJ2-3; D is unresolved. The CDR3 contains 13 residues. Trimming shortened V by 7 bases and J by 0 bases, and 8 bases separated the two germline ends. Germline lookup yields CDR1 SGHTA and CDR2 FQGNSA.

In its sample, this clone was seen a few times. This sequence joins TRBV5-1 and TRBJ1-4; the D gene is possibly TRBD1 (5 bases). V lost 0 bases, J lost 7 bases, and 16 bases lay in between. This CDR3 is built from 16 residues. Per the germline V gene, CDR1 is SGHRS and CDR2 is YFSETQ. CDR3 amino acids: CASSLAANRRGEKLFF. CDR3 DNA: TGCGCCAGCAGCTTGGCCGCTAACAGGCGGGGTGAAAAACTGTTTTTT.

This chain uses TRBV7-2 with TRBJ1-6; D is possibly TRBD1 (5 bases). The germline CDR1 and CDR2 sequences are SGHTA and FQGNSA. The V end was cut by 3 bases, the J end by 6 bases, with 12 bases between. The CDR3 totals 15 residues. The CDR3 bases are TGTGCCAGCAGCTTTCAGGCAGGGCTTAATTCACCCCTCCACTTT. Protein product: CASSFQAGLNSPLHF.